A single sample is the source of the 13 T cell receptor beta chains below, sequenced in a study of cytomegalovirus exposure and HLA in healthy donors (dated by TCRdb to 2016 to 2017). The receptor library was made with the immunoSEQ multiplex PCR assay. For the multiplex PCR, a mixture combining 60 forward primers for TCR Vbeta segments and 13 reverse primers for TCR Jbeta segments was used. TCRdb re-hosts the immuneACCESS table, in-frame sequences only. Its copies lack some clones; in the studies checked, an unresolved V gene accounts for under half of them, and the cause for the rest is not known. The sample table records about 36,000 clones; 53% of these occur just once. The ten largest clones take up 6.2% of the sample. Sequenced: PBMCs. Every receptor here comes from a woman aged 40 to 50 in good health and CMV-seropositive.

The V call is TRBV10-1, the J call TRBJ2-4; perhaps TRBD1 as D (6 bases). CDR3 length equals 17 residues. V gave up 4 bases and J gave up 3 bases, with 19 bases separating them. Germline V gene data show CDR1 as WNHNN and CDR2 as SYGVQD (reference sequence). The CDR3 sequence is CASSGNIEQGDKNIQYF. In nucleotides, the CDR3 is TGCGCCAGCAGTGGAAATATTGAACAGGGTGACAAAAACATTCAGTACTTC.

The rearrangement joins TRBV6-1 to TRBJ1-1; TRBD1 is a possible D gene (6 bases). V shed 9 bases and J shed 0 bases, with 11 bases lying between them. CDR1 MNHNS and CDR2 SASEGT come from the germline V gene. CDR3 length: 13 residues. The DNA for the CDR3 is TGTGCCAGTAGACAGGTTTTGAACACTGAAGCTTTCTTT. Translating gives CASRQVLNTEAFF.

This clone has just a few counts. This sequence joins TRBV7-3 and TRBJ2-7, with D uncertain. This CDR3 has 14 amino acids. Trimming shortened V by 2 bases and J by 6 bases, and 14 bases separated the two germline ends. Germline values: CDR1 SGHTA, CDR2 FQGTGA. The CDR3 loop reads CASSLELAVGEQYF. The CDR3 coding sequence is TGTGCCAGCAGCTTAGAACTTGCGGTCGGCGAGCAGTACTTC.

This clone was found a few times. The chain joins TRBV29-1 to TRBJ1-1; 8 bases are shared with TRBD1. V dropped 4 bases and J dropped 0; count of bases not matched to a gene: 4. The V gene's germline CDR1 is SQVTM and CDR2 ANQGSEA. The CDR3 runs to 14 residues. This chain's CDR3 is CSVVRDRMNTEAFF. The CDR3 coding sequence is TGCAGCGTTGTAAGGGACAGGATGAACACTGAAGCTTTCTTT.

This clone came up a few times. V gene TRBV6-5 combines with J gene TRBJ1-2, with D possibly being TRBD1 (5 bases). V dropped 5 bases and J dropped 4 bases, with 14 bases sitting between them. This CDR3 spans 14 amino acids. The germline V gene encodes CDR1 MNHEY and CDR2 SVGAGI. In nucleotides, the CDR3 is TGTGCCAGCAGTCCCCAGGGAGGGGCCTATGGCTACACCTTC. Protein sequence: CASSPQGGAYGYTF.

In its sample, this clone was seen once. This rearrangement joins TRBV19 to TRBJ2-7, with TRBD1 identical over 10 bases. This CDR3 is built from 15 residues. Germline loops: CDR1 LNHDA, CDR2 SQIVND (reference sequence). The ends lost 3 bases at V and 2 bases at J; junction bases unmatched: 4. DNA of the CDR3: TGTGCCAGTAGTATGGGACAGGGGCTAGCCTACGAGCAGTACTTC. It specifies CASSMGQGLAYEQYF.

The chain couples TRBV6-1 to TRBJ2-7, with D possibly matching TRBD1 (5 bases). Trimming left V 0 bases short and J 7 bases short, with 19 bases between. CDR3 length equals 16 residues. In germline, CDR1 is MNHNS, CDR2 SASEGT. As DNA, the CDR3 is TGTGCCAGCAGTGAAGCGCAAAGGGGCTCCCTTCGGGAGCAGTACTTC. It encodes CASSEAQRGSLREQYF.

This clone appeared once. CDR3 sequence: CASSTGTGTMNTEAFF. The CDR3 bases are TGTGCCAGCAGCACCGGGACAGGAACGATGAACACTGAAGCTTTCTTT. The J gene is TRBJ1-1, the V gene TRBV11-3; TRBD1 aligns across 8 bases. J gave up 0 bases and V 5 bases, and 8 bases lay outside the gene matches. CDR1 and CDR2 (germline): SGHNT, YENEEA. This CDR3 region has 16 residues.

The chain combines TRBV2 with TRBJ1-2, with D tentatively TRBD1 (5 bases). Germline CDR1 reads SNHLY; CDR2 reads FYNNEI. The CDR3 spans 13 residues. The germline V and J ends were trimmed by 4 bases and 7 bases, with 13 bases remaining between them. CDR3 residues: CASSVGRDSGYTF. DNA for the CDR3: TGTGCCAGCAGTGTCGGCAGGGATTCTGGCTACACCTTC.

CDR3 loop: CAISWDNTDTQYF. The CDR3 DNA is TGTGCCATCAGTTGGGACAACACAGATACGCAGTATTTT. The V and J genes are TRBV10-3 and TRBJ2-3, with D possibly TRBD1 on 6 matching bases. The CDR3 contains 13 residues. CDR1 and CDR2 (germline): ENHRY, SYGVKD. V was pared by 5 bases and J by 2 bases, with 8 bases between.

This sequence joins TRBV6-1 and TRBJ2-1, with TRBD1 matching over 9 bases. The germline CDR1 and CDR2 sequences are MNHNS and SASEGT. The length of the CDR3 is 14 residues. V lost 4 bases and J lost 7; bases outside the gene matches: 5. CDR3 nucleotides: TGTGCCAGCAGTGCCGGGACAGGGTGGAATGAGCAGTTCTTC. It yields the protein CASSAGTGWNEQFF.

The J gene is TRBJ2-6, the V gene TRBV19; D is ambiguous. Germline values: CDR1 LNHDA, CDR2 SQIVND (reference sequence). With 1 base removed from V and 1 base from J, the gap between germline ends came to 5 bases. CDR3 length: 15 residues. The CDR3 DNA reads TGTGCCAGTAGTATAGCGTCTTCTGGGGCCAACGTCCTGACTTTC. Translated: CASSIASSGANVLTF.

The chain employs TRBV2 and TRBJ2-7; 11 nucleotides line up with TRBD2. CDR3 size: 15 residues. Germline trimming cut 6 bases from V and 0 bases from J; bases unmatched to any gene: 4. CDR1 and CDR2 (germline): SNHLY, FYNNEI. The CDR3 reads CASRSLAGGSYEQYF. The CDR3 DNA reads as TGTGCCAGCAGAAGTCTAGCGGGGGGCTCCTACGAGCAGTACTTC. The variable domain in full, completed from reference TRBV2 and TRBJ2-7, reads EPEVTQTPSHQVTQMGQEVILRCVPISNHLYFYWYRQILGQKVEFLVSFYNNEISEKSEIFDDQFSVERPDGSNFTLKIRSTKLEDSAMYFCASRSLAGGSYEQYFGPGTRLTVT.